Listed here are 8 T cell receptor beta chains from one sample, sequenced in a study of radiotherapy plus CTLA-4 blockade in lung cancer. Only in-frame clones appear in the TCRdb table, and some are missing; sequencing was by immunoSEQ multiplex PCR. The table lists 35,000 to 40,000 clones, 70% to 90% of them singletons, with about 20% in the top ten. The specimen was peripheral blood, collected from a patient treated with radiotherapy plus ipilimumab. The source is a human donor with non-small cell lung cancer whose response to radiotherapy plus ipilimumab could not be evaluated.

This clone was counted a few times. The V gene is TRBV2, the J gene TRBJ2-7; D perhaps matches TRBD2 (8 bases). Germline V gene sequence: CDR1 SNHLY, CDR2 FYNNEI. Between the trimmed V and J ends, which lost 6 bases and 7 bases, there was a span of 16 bases. The CDR3 is 13 amino acids. CDR3 nucleotides: TGTGCCAGCAGGAGCGGGAGCAGGGGGGAGCAGTACTTC. The encoded protein is CASRSGSRGEQYF.

This clone showed up just once. The rearrangement links TRBV6-5 to TRBJ2-3, with a possible D match to TRBD2 (7 bases). CDR1 is MNHEY, CDR2 SVGAGI, per germline. V lost 0 bases, J lost 4 bases, and 11 bases lay in between. The CDR3 runs to 15 residues. CDR3 in amino acids: CASSYSGGHADTQYF. CDR3 DNA: TGTGCCAGCAGTTACTCGGGGGGGCACGCAGATACGCAGTATTTT.

The chain employs TRBV6-1 and TRBJ1-4; 7 bases map to TRBD1. V shed 6 bases, J shed 10 bases, and the junction held 8 bases outside the gene matches. The CDR3 is 13 amino acids. CDR1 is MNHNS, CDR2 SASEGT, per germline. The chain's CDR3 is CASSQTGIGKLFF. In nucleotides, the CDR3 is TGTGCCAGCAGCCAGACAGGGATCGGAAAACTGTTTTTT.

The chain recombines TRBV6-1 with TRBJ1-2, with 7 nucleotides matching TRBD1. In germline, CDR1 is MNHNS, CDR2 SASEGT. J was trimmed by 3 bases and V by 7 bases; bases with no gene match: 11. The CDR3 sequence is 15 residues long. The CDR3 DNA sequence: TGTGCCAGCACTCAAGGGGCAGGGGGTCACTATGGCTACACCTTC. It yields the protein CASTQGAGGHYGYTF.

The chain carries TRBV5-8 and TRBJ2-7; 8 bases agree with TRBD2. CDR1 and CDR2 from the germline V gene are SGHTS and YDEGEE. V dropped 0 bases and J dropped 4; count of bases not matched to a gene: 6. The CDR3 consists of 15 residues. DNA of the CDR3: TGTGCCAGCAGCTTGGTCGGCGGGAGGCTATACGAGCAGTACTTC. Protein product: CASSLVGGRLYEQYF.

This chain joins TRBV4-3 and TRBJ2-1, with 8 bases that match TRBD2. Germline CDR1 and CDR2: LGHNA and YSLEER. The junction had 6 bases not matched to a gene; V was cut back by 4 bases and J by 4 bases. There are 15 residues in the CDR3. This chain's CDR3 is CASSLSGVEYNEQFF. The CDR3 coding sequence is TGCGCCAGCAGCCTTAGCGGGGTAGAATACAATGAGCAGTTCTTC.

The V and J genes are TRBV7-2 and TRBJ2-5, with 14 bases matching TRBD2. Germline values: CDR1 SGHTA, CDR2 FQGNSA. J was trimmed by 5 bases and V by 5 bases; bases with no gene match: 1. This CDR3 region has 14 residues. In nucleotides, the CDR3 is TGTGCCAGCAGCCGGACTAGCGGGGGGGAGACCCAGTACTTC. Its protein is CASSRTSGGETQYF. The whole variable domain, filled in from reference TRBV7-2 and TRBJ2-5, reads GAGVSQSPSNKVTEKGKDVELRCDPISGHTALYWYRQSLGQGLEFLIYFQGNSAPDKSGLPSDRFSAERTGGSVSTLTIQRTQQEDSAVYLCASSRTSGGETQYFGPGTRLLVL.

The chain is built from TRBV11-2 and TRBJ1-2; unclear D gene. The V and J ends lost 5 bases and 6 bases respectively, with 10 bases between them. Germline V gene data show CDR1 as SGHAT and CDR2 as FQNNGV. The CDR3 sequence is 12 residues long. As DNA, the CDR3 is TGTGCCAGCAGCCCTCGAGTTCATGGCTACACCTTC. Protein: CASSPRVHGYTF.